Included here is one TCR beta chain sequence, with context. This entry belongs to a study of T cell responses to AZD1222 COVID-19 vaccine. Data came from immunoSEQ multiplex PCR; TCRdb stores just in-frame clones and leaves some out. The table has approximately 150,000 clones, 85% to 95% seen once. Trimming shortened V by 1 base and J by 5 bases, and 4 bases separated the two germline ends. There are 12 residues in the CDR3. Germline CDR1 SGHKS, CDR2 YYEKEE (reference sequence). The receptor's source is an adult who had recovered from COVID-19. The sequences come from peripheral blood, collected after recovery from COVID-19. This chain links TRBV5-5 with TRBJ2-1; D is ambiguous. In DNA, the CDR3 is TGTGCCAGCAGCTTGTACCACAATGAGCAGTTCTTC. Encoded protein: CASSLYHNEQFF. Drawing the rest from reference TRBV5-5 and TRBJ2-1, the complete variable domain is DAGVTQSPTHLIKTRGQQVTLRCSPISGHKSVSWYQQVLGQGPQFIFQYYEKEERGRGNFPDRFSARQFPNYSSELNVNALLLGDSALYLCASSLYHNEQFFGPGTRLTVL.